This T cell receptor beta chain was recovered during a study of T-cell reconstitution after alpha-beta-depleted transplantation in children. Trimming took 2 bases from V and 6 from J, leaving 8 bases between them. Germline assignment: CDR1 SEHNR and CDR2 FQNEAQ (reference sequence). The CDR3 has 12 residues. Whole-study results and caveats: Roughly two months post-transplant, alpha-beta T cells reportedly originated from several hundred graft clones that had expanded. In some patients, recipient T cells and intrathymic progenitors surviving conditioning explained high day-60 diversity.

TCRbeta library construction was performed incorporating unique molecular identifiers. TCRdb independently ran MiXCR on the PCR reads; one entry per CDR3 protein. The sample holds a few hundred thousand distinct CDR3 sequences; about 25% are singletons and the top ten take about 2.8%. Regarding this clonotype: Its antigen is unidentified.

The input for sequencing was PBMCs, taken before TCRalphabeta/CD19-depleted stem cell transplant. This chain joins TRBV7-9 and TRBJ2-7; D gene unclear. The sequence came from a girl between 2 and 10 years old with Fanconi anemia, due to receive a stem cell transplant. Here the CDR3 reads CASSLILREQYF. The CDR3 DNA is TGTGCCAGCAGCTTAATTCTGCGCGAGCAGTACTTC.